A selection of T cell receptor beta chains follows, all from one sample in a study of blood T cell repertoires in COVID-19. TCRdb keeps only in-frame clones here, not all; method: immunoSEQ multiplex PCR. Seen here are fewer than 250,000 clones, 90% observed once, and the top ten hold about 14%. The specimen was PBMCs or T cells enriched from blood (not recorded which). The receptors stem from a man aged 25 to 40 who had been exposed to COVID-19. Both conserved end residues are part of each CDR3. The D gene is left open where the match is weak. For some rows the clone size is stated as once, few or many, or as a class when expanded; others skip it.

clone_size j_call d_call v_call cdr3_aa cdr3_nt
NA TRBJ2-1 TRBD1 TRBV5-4 CASSSPGTEIYNEQFF TGTGCCAGCAGCTCGCCCGGGACAGAGATATACAATGAGCAGTTCTTC
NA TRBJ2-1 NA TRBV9 CASSVVGGGPSNEQFF TGTGCCAGCAGCGTAGTGGGAGGGGGACCCTCAAATGAGCAGTTCTTC
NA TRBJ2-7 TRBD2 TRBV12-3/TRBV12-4 CASTRGVYEQYF TGTGCCAGCACACGGGGGGTATACGAGCAGTACTTC
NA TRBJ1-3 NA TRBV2 CASSINLSGSGNTIYF TGTGCCAGCAGCATTAATCTTAGCGGCTCTGGAAACACCATATATTTT
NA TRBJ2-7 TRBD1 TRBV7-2 CASSLGGGRGYYEQYF TGTGCCAGCAGCTTAGGAGGAGGCAGGGGGTACTACGAGCAGTACTTC
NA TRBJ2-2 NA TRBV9 CASSPRDRITGELFF TGTGCCAGCAGCCCCCGGGATAGAATCACCGGGGAGCTGTTTTTT
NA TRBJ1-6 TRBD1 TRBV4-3 CASSQDRQGNSPLHF TGCGCCAGCAGCCAAGACAGACAGGGGAATTCACCCCTCCACTTT
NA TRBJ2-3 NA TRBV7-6 CASSLQGERQYF TGTGCCAGCAGCTTACAAGGGGAAAGGCAGTATTTT
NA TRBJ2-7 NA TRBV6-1 CASSESSFVGYEQYF TGTGCCAGCAGTGAAAGTAGCTTTGTAGGCTACGAGCAGTACTTC
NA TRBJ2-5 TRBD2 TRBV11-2 CASSLASSGIEETQYF TGTGCCAGCAGCTTAGCGAGTAGCGGGATAGAAGAGACCCAGTACTTC
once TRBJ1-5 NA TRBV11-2 CASSLGAGADQPQHF TGTGCCAGCAGCCTCGGGGCGGGGGCGGATCAGCCCCAGCATTTT
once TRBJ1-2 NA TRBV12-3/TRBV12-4 CASSLGGNYGYTF TGTGCCAGCAGTTTAGGCGGAAACTATGGCTACACCTTC
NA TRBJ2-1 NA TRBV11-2 CASSLDRGAFYNEQFF TGTGCCAGCAGCTTAGATCGCGGGGCCTTCTACAATGAGCAGTTCTTC
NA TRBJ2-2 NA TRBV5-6 CASSLGGTVGGELFF TGTGCCAGCAGCTTGGGCGGGACAGTGGGCGGGGAGCTGTTTTTT
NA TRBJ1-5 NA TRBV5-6 CASSSRPHTRDQPQHF TGTGCCAGCAGCTCCAGACCTCACACGAGGGATCAGCCCCAGCATTTT
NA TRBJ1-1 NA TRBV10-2 CASRRDRNTEAFF TGCGCCAGCAGACGCGACAGGAACACTGAAGCTTTCTTT
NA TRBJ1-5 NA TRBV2 CASSEVIKGQPQHF TGTGCCAGCAGTGAAGTAATTAAGGGGCAGCCCCAGCATTTT
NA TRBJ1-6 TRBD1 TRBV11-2 CASRIGTGGSPLHF TGTGCCAGCAGAATAGGGACAGGGGGTTCACCCCTCCACTTT
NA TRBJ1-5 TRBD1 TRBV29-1 CSVGQGKGQPQHF TGCAGCGTCGGACAGGGGAAGGGGCAGCCCCAGCATTTT
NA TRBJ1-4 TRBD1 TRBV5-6 CASSWDRGKEKLFF TGTGCCAGCAGCTGGGACAGGGGTAAGGAAAAACTGTTTTTT
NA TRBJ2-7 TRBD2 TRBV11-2 CASSINSGGAGEQYF TGTGCCAGCAGCATCAATAGCGGGGGGGCGGGAGAGCAGTACTTC
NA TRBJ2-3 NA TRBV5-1 CASSFRGLSTDTQYF TGCGCCAGCAGCTTTAGGGGCCTCAGCACAGATACGCAGTATTTT
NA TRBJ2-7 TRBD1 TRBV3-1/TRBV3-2 CASSPGTGHYEQYF TGTGCCAGCAGCCCCGGGACAGGGCACTACGAGCAGTACTTC
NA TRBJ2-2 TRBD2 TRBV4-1 CATTETSGNTGELFF TGCGCCACAACGGAGACTAGCGGGAACACCGGGGAGCTGTTTTTT
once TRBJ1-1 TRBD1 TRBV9 CASSVGMDRDTEAFF TGTGCCAGCAGCGTAGGTATGGACAGGGATACTGAAGCTTTCTTT
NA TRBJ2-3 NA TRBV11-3 CASSKTSTDTQYF TGTGCCAGCAGCAAAACTAGCACAGATACGCAGTATTTT
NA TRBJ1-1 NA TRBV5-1 CASSLVGGRGSRNTEAFF TGCGCCAGCAGCTTGGTAGGTGGCAGGGGTAGCAGGAACACTGAAGCTTTCTTT
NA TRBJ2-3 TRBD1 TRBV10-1 CASNPLRDSSTDTQYF TGCGCCAGCAACCCACTCCGGGACAGTAGCACAGATACGCAGTATTTT
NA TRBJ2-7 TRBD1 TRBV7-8 CASSSGTVPFYEQYF TGTGCCAGCAGCTCCGGGACAGTGCCTTTCTACGAGCAGTACTTC
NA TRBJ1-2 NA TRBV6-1 CASSERSYGYTF TGTGCCAGCAGTGAACGGAGCTATGGCTACACCTTC
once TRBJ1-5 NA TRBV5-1 CASSLEGTSNQPQHF TGCGCCAGCAGCTTGGAGGGGACATCAAATCAGCCCCAGCATTTT
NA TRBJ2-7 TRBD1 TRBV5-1 CASSNRQGAPEQYF TGCGCCAGCAGCAACAGACAGGGGGCTCCCGAGCAGTACTTC
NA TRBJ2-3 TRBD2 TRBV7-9 CASSFPTSGPSTDTQYF TGTGCCAGCAGCTTCCCGACTAGCGGCCCATCCACAGATACGCAGTATTTT
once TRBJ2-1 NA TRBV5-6 CASSLVGAEGEQFF TGTGCCAGCAGCTTGGTAGGGGCAGAAGGGGAGCAGTTCTTC
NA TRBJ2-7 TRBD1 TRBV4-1 CASSQGDRGLYEQYF TGCGCCAGCAGCCAAGGCGACAGGGGGCTGTACGAGCAGTACTTC
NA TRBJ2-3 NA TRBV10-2 CASSEGRDLTSTDTQYF TGCGCCAGCAGTGAGGGCAGGGACTTAACTAGCACAGATACGCAGTATTTT
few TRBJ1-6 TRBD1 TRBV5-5 CASSLEGQGSSPLHF TGTGCCAGCAGCTTGGAGGGACAGGGGAGTTCACCCCTCCACTTT
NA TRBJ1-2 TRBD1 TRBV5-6 CASSLDRGQILVGYGYTF TGTGCCAGCAGCTTGGACAGGGGGCAGATTTTGGTAGGCTATGGCTACACCTTC
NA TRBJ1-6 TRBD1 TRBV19 CASSDKNRGLVSPLHF TGTGCCAGTTCAGACAAGAACAGGGGGCTAGTTTCACCCCTCCACTTT
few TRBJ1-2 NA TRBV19 CASSIAALDGYTF TGTGCCAGTAGTATTGCAGCCCTAGACGGCTACACCTTC
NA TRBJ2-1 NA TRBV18 CASSPQTPGREQFF TGTGCCAGCTCACCGCAGACACCTGGGCGAGAGCAGTTCTTC
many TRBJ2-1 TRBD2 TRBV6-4 CASSSSGGDYNEQFF TGTGCCAGCAGCTCTAGCGGGGGGGATTACAATGAGCAGTTCTTC
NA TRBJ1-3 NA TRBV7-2 CASSLGTRDTIYF TGTGCCAGCAGCTTAGGGACCAGGGACACCATATATTTT
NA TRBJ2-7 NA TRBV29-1 CSVGAGGMSYEQYF TGCAGCGTTGGAGCTGGCGGAATGAGCTACGAGCAGTACTTC
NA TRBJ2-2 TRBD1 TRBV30 CALRDGDRGHSGELFF TGTGCCTTGAGAGACGGGGACAGGGGGCATTCCGGGGAGCTGTTTTTT
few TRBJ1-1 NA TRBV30 CAWSGDARVNTEAFF TGTGCCTGGAGTGGGGATGCCAGGGTGAACACTGAAGCTTTCTTT
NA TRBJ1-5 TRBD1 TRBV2 CASSERTGNPQPQHF TGTGCCAGCAGTGAACGGACAGGGAATCCTCAGCCCCAGCATTTT
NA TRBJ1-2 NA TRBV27 CASRAVGGPGGYTF TGTGCCAGCAGAGCCGTGGGGGGGCCCGGCGGCTACACCTTC
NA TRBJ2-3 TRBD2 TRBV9 CASSGTSGGARTDTQYF TGTGCCAGCAGCGGGACTAGCGGGGGGGCGAGAACAGATACGCAGTATTTT
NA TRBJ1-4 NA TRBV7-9 CASSHKFGTGSNEKLFF TGTGCCAGCAGTCATAAGTTTGGAACAGGGAGTAATGAAAAACTGTTTTTT